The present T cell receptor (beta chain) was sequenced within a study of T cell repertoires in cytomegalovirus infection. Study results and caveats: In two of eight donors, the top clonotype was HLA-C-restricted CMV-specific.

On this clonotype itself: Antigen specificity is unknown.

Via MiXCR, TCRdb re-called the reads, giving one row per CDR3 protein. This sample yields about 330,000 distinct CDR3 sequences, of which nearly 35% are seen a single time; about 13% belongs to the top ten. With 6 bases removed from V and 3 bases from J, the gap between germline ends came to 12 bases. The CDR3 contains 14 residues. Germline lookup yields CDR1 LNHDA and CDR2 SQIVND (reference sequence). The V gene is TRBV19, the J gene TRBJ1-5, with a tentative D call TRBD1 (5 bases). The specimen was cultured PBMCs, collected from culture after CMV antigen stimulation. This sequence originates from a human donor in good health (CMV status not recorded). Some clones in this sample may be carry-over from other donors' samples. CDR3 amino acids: CASRHRQLNQPQHF. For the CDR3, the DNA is TGTGCCAGTAGACATCGACAGCTCAATCAGCCCCAGCATTTT.